The 9 T cell receptor beta chains in this list originate from one sample, sequenced in a study of blood T cells in healthy people across ages. The second PCR ran roughly 6 to 11 cycles with a sample-barcoded 5' primer and J-beta primers. MiXCR was run by TCRdb on the 5' RACE reads, yielding one entry per CDR3 protein. This table holds about 1,800,000 distinct CDR3 sequences, about 30% found once. The sample was blood. The receptors were gathered from a woman younger than 45 in good health.

This clonotype showed up just a few times. V and J are TRBV7-2 and TRBJ2-7; no firm D call. The CDR3 has 15 residues. From germline, CDR1 is SGHTA and CDR2 FQGNSA. Trimming took off 0 bases at V and 2 bases at J, with 11 bases between the two ends. CDR3 nucleotides: TGTGCCAGCAGCTTAGCGCCCCCCGGTCCCTACGAGCAGTACTTC. Translating gives CASSLAPPGPYEQYF.

The chain is built from TRBV9 and TRBJ1-2, with TRBD1 as a possible D gene (5 bases). V lost 1 base and J 4 bases, leaving 11 bases between the germline ends. CDR1 is SGDLS and CDR2 is YYNGEE in the germline V gene. This CDR3 is 14 amino acids long. CDR3 residues: CASSVRVGGYGYTF. In DNA, the CDR3 is TGTGCCAGCAGCGTAAGGGTTGGGGGCTATGGCTACACCTTC.

The rearrangement uses TRBV6-1 and TRBJ2-3; weak D call: TRBD1 (9 bases). The CDR3 spans 22 residues. Germline V lookup: CDR1 MNHNS, CDR2 SASEGT. V was trimmed by 6 bases and J by 0 bases, leaving 34 bases between them. CDR3 sequence (DNA): TGTGCCAGCAGCGTCCGGGACAGGGAAGAGCGGGAGAGTGGGGCTAGCACAGATACGCAGTATTTT. This encodes CASSVRDREERESGASTDTQYF.

This clonotype was picked up a small number of times. In DNA, the CDR3 is TGTGCCAGCAGTCCGCGATGGGACAGGGAAAAGGTTTACGAGCAGTACTTC. Its protein is CASSPRWDREKVYEQYF. The chain recombines TRBV27 with TRBJ2-7; 9 nucleotides line up with TRBD1. The CDR3 spans 17 residues. Germline V gene data show CDR1 as MNHEY and CDR2 as SMNVEV (reference sequence). The V gene end was trimmed by 5 bases and the J gene end by 4 bases; junction bases not matched to a gene: 15.

The V gene is TRBV29-1, the J gene TRBJ1-2, with D possibly being TRBD1 (5 bases). Trimming took off 2 bases at V and 8 bases at J, with 12 bases between the two ends. Germline assignment: CDR1 SQVTM and CDR2 ANQGSEA. The CDR3 has 12 residues. CDR3 in amino acids: CSVEYAGQGYTF. CDR3 DNA: TGCAGCGTTGAATACGCAGGGCAAGGCTACACCTTC.

The CDR3 sequence: CSAKVAVFSHEQYF. The CDR3 DNA sequence: TGCAGTGCTAAAGTCGCCGTCTTCTCGCACGAGCAGTACTTC. This chain connects TRBV20-1 to TRBJ2-4; D gene ambiguous. With the DNA end fitting TRBJ2-7 better, the J assignment may be wrong. The CDR3 has 14 residues. The germline CDR1 and CDR2 sequences are DFQATT and SNEGSKA (reference sequence).

This clonotype has more than one count but fewer than ten. The rearrangement uses TRBV6-2 or TRBV6-3 and TRBJ2-1, with a tentative D call TRBD2 (5 bases). The CDR3 totals 10 residues. Trimming took off 7 bases at V and 10 bases at J, with 8 bases between the two ends. Germline V gene data show CDR1 as MNHEY and CDR2 as SVGEGT. CDR3: CASKEVEQFF. The CDR3 bases are TGTGCCAGCAAGGAGGTAGAGCAGTTCTTC.

This clonotype was detected only a few times. The chain joins TRBV7-2 to TRBJ2-7, with D maybe TRBD2 (6 bases). Germline values: CDR1 SGHTA, CDR2 FQGNSA. V gave up 5 bases and J gave up 6 bases, with 20 bases separating them. The CDR3 runs 15 residues. Here the CDR3 reads CASSPTGLANVEQYF. The CDR3 coding sequence is TGTGCCAGCAGCCCGACGGGACTGGCAAATGTCGAGCAGTACTTC.

This clonotype was observed at least ten times. The J gene is TRBJ2-7, the V gene TRBV7-2; possibly TRBD1 or TRBD2 for D (5 bases each). V was cut by 8 bases and J by 3 bases, with 20 bases left in between. Germline V gene data show CDR1 as SGHTA and CDR2 as FQGNSA. The length of the CDR3 is 15 residues. This CDR3 is CASRNVRGPNYEQYF. The DNA for the CDR3 is TGTGCCAGCCGGAACGTCCGGGGACCAAACTACGAGCAGTACTTC.